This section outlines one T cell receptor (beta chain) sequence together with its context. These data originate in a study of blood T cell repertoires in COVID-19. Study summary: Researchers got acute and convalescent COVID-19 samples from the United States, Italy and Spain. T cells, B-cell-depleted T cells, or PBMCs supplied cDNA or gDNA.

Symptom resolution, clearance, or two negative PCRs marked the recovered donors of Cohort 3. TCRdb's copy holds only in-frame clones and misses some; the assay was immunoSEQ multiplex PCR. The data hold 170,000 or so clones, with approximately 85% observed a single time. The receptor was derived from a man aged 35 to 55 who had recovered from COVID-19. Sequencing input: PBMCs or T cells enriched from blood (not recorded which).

The CDR3 DNA reads TGCAGTGCTAGTAGGGGCACCTCTGGAAACACCATATATTTT. Amino acid sequence: CSASRGTSGNTIYF. This rearrangement joins TRBV20-1 to TRBJ1-3; weak D call: TRBD1 (5 bases). V was shortened by 3 bases and J by 0 bases, with 9 bases between the two germline ends. This CDR3 has 14 amino acids. Germline V lookup: CDR1 DFQATT, CDR2 SNEGSKA (reference sequence).